This T cell receptor (beta chain) was sequenced during a study of cytomegalovirus exposure and HLA in healthy donors. It was with 60 Vbeta and 13 Jbeta primers that the PCR ran. Generated by immunoSEQ multiplex PCR, the TCRdb table keeps only in-frame clones and is missing some. Here the sample spans around 110,000 clones, around 76% being singletons. Points from the study as a whole: TCR beta sequences numbering around 15,000 were associated with HLA alleles at 0.05 false discovery rate in a later analysis. TRBV6-2, TRBV6-3 and some other V segments were unresolvable in 87-base-pair reads.

As to this clone: The antigen is unknown.

Germline V gives CDR1 MNHEY, CDR2 SMNVEV (reference sequence). There are 15 residues in the CDR3. Unmatched junction bases numbered 13, after V lost 6 bases and J lost 10 bases. Sampled while nominally healthy, donors likely had unrecorded immune exposures. Sequenced material: PBMCs. V and J are TRBV27 and TRBJ2-3, with 10 bases fitting TRBD1. The source of this sequence is a woman in her forties or fifties in good health and CMV-seropositive. The DNA of the CDR3 is TGTGCCAGCAGGGCTGACAGGGGGCTACTTCGGCCGCAGTATTTT. Translated, it gives CASRADRGLLRPQYF.